This TCR beta chain stems from a study of cytomegalovirus exposure and HLA in healthy donors. On this clone: Its cognate antigen is unknown.

A multiplex PCR was run with 60 Vbeta primers and 13 Jbeta primers. Generated by immunoSEQ multiplex PCR, the TCRdb table keeps only in-frame clones and is missing some. This sample has 150,000 to 200,000 clones; around three quarters occur once, and the top ten carry 0.5% to 0.8%. Study results and caveats: The authors confirmed in vitro that a few CMV-associated chains were specific for CMV antigens. Using a false discovery rate of 0.05, a later analysis showed that roughly 16,000 TCR beta sequences were associated with HLA alleles. Later work found that TCR association rates differed between HLA loci; DRB1 had the most and HLA-C the fewest.

This receptor was taken from a boy aged 10-17 years in good health and CMV-seronegative. Input material: PBMCs.

CDR3 amino acids: CAWDPRQGNTGELFF. In DNA, the CDR3 is TGTGCCTGGGACCCTAGACAGGGGAACACCGGGGAGCTGTTTTTT. The V call is TRBV30, the J call TRBJ2-2, with 7 bases matching TRBD1. The length of the CDR3 is 15 residues. Trimming took 5 bases from V and 1 from J; bases not matched to a gene: 7. Germline V gene lookup returns CDR1 GTSNPN and CDR2 SVGIG (reference sequence). Based on the CDR3 plus reference TRBV30 and TRBJ2-2, the full variable domain is SQTIHQWPATLVQPVGSPLSLECTVEGTSNPNLYWYRQAAGRGLQLLFYSVGIGQISSEVPQNLSASRPQDRQFILSSKKLLLSDSGFYLCAWDPRQGNTGELFFGEGSRLTVL.